The clone carrying this T cell receptor (beta chain) has a handful of counts. Its antigen remains unidentified. A read error may account for a junction end that differs from germline. This sample stems from a study of blood T cells in healthy people across ages. Overall study results and limits: Possibly confounding the expanded clonotype changes was the fact that donor CMV status was unknown.

A second PCR, run for about 6 to 11 cycles, used a sample-barcoded 5' primer plus a J-beta primer mix. A 12-random-nucleotide template-switch adaptor tagged each cDNA molecule. In TCRdb, the 5' RACE reads were re-called with MiXCR into one record per CDR3 protein. The table includes 750,000 or so distinct CDR3 sequences, roughly 25% detected once. It was ten milliliters of peripheral blood that were drawn from each donor. The germline V gene encodes CDR1 SEHNR and CDR2 FQNEAQ (reference sequence). The CDR3 spans 14 residues. The same data also contributed to another study, on T cells of mothers and their children. From that second work: Thymic selection molds TCR recombination output in a comparable way in related and unrelated pairs.

This sequence originates from a boy aged 5-17 years in good health. This sequence joins TRBV7-9 and TRBJ1-1; the match to TRBD1 covers 8 bases. Material for sequencing was blood. In DNA, the CDR3 is TGCGCCAGCAGCTGGTCCCGGGACAGGTTGATGGCTTTCTTT. Protein: CASSWSRDRLMAFF.